This entry describes one TCR beta chain. This CDR3 contains 15 residues. The data originate from a study of monozygotic twins with inflammatory bowel disease. Following a re-call of the 5' RACE reads, TCRdb has one entry per CDR3 protein and lacks DNA. This listing includes approximately 400,000 distinct CDR3 sequences. This receptor was obtained from a human donor with ulcerative colitis or Crohn's disease, or a healthy co-twin of an affected twin (not recorded which). This chain uses TRBV12-3 or TRBV12-4 with TRBJ2-7; the TCRdb D gene call, TRBD1, has no DNA to confirm it. Material: blood. CDR3: CASSLPSGTYYEQYF.